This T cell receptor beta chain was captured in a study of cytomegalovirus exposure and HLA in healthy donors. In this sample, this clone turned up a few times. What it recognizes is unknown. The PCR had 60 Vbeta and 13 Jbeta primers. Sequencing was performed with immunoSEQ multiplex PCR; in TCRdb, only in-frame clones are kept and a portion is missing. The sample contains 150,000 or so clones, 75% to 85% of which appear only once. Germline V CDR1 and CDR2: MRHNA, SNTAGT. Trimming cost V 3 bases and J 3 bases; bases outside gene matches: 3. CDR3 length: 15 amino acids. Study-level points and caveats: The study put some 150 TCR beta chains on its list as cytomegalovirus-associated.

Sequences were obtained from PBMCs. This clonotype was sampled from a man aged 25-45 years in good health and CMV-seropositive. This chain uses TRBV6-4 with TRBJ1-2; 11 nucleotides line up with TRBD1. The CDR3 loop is CASSDGTGGDYGYTF. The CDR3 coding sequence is TGTGCCAGCAGTGATGGGACAGGGGGAGACTATGGCTACACCTTC.